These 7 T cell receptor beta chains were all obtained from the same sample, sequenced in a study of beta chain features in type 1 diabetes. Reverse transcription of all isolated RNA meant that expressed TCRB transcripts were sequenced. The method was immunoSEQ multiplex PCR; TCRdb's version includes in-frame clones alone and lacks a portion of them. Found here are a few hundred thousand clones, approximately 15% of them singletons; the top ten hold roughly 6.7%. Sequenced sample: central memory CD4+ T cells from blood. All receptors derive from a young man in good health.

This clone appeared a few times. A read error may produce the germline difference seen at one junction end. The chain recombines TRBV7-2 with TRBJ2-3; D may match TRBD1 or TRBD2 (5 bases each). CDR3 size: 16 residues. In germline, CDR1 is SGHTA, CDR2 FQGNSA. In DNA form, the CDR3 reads TGCGCCAGCAGCCAAGATAGAGGGGCCAGGGTAGATACGCAGTATTTT. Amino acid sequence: CASSQDRGARVDTQYF.

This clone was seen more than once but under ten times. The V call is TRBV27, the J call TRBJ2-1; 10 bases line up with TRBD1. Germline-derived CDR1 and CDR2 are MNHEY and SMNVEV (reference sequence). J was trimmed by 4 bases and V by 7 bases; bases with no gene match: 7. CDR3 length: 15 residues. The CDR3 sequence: CASTTGGLGYNEQFF. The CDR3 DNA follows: TGTGCCAGCACGACAGGGGGCTTAGGTTACAATGAGCAGTTCTTC.

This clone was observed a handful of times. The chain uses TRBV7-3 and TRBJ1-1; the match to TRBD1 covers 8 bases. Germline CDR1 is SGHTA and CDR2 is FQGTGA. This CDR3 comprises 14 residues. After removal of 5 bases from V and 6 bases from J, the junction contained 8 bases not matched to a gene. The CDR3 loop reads CASSARQGTAEAFF. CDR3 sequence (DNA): TGTGCCAGCAGCGCCCGACAGGGGACGGCTGAAGCTTTCTTT.

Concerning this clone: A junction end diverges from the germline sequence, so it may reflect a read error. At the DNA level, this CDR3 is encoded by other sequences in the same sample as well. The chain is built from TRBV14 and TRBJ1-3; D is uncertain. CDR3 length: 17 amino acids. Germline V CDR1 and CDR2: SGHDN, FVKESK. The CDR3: CASSQEGGLSSGNTIYF. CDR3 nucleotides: TGTGCCAGCAGCCAAGAAGGCGGATTGAGCTCTGGAAACACCATATACTTT.

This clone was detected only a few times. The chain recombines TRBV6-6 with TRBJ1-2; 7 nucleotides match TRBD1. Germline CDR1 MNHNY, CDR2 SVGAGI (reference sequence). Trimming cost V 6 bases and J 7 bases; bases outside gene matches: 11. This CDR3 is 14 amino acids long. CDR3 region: CASRPPGGIRGYTF. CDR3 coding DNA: TGTGCCAGCAGACCCCCAGGGGGGATACGTGGCTACACCTTC.

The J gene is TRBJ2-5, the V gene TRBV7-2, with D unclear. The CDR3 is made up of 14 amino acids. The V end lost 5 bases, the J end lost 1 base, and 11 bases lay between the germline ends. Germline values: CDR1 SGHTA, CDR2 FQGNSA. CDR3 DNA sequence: TGTGCCAGCAGCCCTCAGCGAACCCAAGAGACCCAGTACTTC. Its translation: CASSPQRTQETQYF.

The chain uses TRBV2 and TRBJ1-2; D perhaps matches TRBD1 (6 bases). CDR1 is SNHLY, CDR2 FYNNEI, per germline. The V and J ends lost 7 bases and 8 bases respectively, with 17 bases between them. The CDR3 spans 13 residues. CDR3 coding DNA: TGTGCCAGCACTCGGCAGGGGCTAGAAGGCTACACCTTC. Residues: CASTRQGLEGYTF.